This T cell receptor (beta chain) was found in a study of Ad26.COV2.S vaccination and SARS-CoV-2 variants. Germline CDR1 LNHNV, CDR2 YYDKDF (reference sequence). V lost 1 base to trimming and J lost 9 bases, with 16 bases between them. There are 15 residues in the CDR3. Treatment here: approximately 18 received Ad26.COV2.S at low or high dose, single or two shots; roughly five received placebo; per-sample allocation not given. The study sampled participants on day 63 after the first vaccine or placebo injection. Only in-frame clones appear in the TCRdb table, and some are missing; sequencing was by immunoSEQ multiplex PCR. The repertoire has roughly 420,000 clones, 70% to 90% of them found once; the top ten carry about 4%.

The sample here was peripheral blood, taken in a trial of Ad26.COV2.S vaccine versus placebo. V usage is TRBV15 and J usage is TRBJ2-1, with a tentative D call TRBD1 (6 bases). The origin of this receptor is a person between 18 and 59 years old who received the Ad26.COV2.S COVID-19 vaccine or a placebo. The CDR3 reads CATSRATQGFVEQFF. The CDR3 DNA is TGTGCCACCAGCAGAGCAACCCAGGGGTTCGTTGAGCAGTTCTTC.